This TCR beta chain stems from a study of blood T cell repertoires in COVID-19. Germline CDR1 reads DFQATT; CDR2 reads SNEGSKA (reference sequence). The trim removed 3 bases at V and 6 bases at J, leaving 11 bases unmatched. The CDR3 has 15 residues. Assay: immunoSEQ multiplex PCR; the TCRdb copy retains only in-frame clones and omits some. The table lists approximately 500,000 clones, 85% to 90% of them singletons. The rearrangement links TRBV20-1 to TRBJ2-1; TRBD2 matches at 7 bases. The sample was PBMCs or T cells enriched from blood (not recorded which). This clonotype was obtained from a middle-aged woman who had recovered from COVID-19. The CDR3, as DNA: TGCAGTGCTAGTGTGGCTAGCGGCCATCTCAATGAGCAGTTCTTC. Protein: CSASVASGHLNEQFF.